This T cell receptor (beta chain) derives from a study of shared clonotypes between healthy human individuals. This CDR3 is 14 amino acids long. V lost 6 bases and J 6 bases, leaving 12 bases between the germline ends. In germline, CDR1 is LNHNV, CDR2 YYDKDF (reference sequence). Assay used: immunoSEQ multiplex PCR; TCRdb lists only in-frame clones, some missing. The sample has about 110,000 clones; 68% are singletons. V gene TRBV15 combines with J gene TRBJ2-6; D remains unclear. What was sequenced was memory CD8+ T cells sorted from blood. Specified subset: CD45RO+ cells pooled with CCR7-negative TemRA cells. The source of this sequence is a woman aged 25 to 39 in good health. DNA of the CDR3: TGTGCCACCAGTTCGGATTTTGAGGCCAACGTCCTGACTTTC. It codes for CATSSDFEANVLTF. The full variable domain, its missing parts supplied by reference TRBV15 and TRBJ2-6, is DAMVIQNPRYQVTQFGKPVTLSCSQTLNHNVMYWYQQKSSQAPKLLFHYYDKDFNNEADTPDNFQSRRPNTSFCFLDIRSPGLGDTAMYLCATSSDFEANVLTFGAGSRLTVL.